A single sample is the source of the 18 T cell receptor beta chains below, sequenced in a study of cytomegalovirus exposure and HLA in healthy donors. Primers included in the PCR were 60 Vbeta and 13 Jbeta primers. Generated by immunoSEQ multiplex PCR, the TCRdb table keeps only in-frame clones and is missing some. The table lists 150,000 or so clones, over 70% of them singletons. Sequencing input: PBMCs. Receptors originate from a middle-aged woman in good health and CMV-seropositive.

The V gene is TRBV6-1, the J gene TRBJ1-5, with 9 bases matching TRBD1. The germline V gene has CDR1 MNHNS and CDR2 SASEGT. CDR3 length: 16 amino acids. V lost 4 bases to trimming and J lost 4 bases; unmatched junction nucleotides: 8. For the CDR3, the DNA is TGTGCCAGCAGTGCCCAGGGACAGGGTGGGAATCAGCCCCAGCATTTT. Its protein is CASSAQGQGGNQPQHF.

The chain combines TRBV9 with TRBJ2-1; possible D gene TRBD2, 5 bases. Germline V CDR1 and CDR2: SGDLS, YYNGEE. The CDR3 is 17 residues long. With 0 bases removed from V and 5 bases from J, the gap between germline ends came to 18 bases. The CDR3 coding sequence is TGTGCCAGCAGCGTAGGGGAGTATGTTGCTGGGGACAATGAGCAGTTCTTC. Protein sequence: CASSVGEYVAGDNEQFF.

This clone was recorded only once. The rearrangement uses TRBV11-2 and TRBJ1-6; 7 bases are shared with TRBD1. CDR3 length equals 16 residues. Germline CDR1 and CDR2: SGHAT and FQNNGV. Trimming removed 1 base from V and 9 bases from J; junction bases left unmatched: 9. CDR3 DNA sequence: TGTGCCAGCAGCTTAGGGGTGGGGACAGTACCTTCACCCCTCCACTTT. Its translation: CASSLGVGTVPSPLHF.

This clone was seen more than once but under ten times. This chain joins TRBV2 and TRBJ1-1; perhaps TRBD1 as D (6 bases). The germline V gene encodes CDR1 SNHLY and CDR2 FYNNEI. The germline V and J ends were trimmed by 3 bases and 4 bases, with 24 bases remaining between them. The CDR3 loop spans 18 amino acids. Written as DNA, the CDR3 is TGTGCCAGCAGTGAGGCGGGGGGGCTGGGGAGCCTTTCCACTGAAGCTTTCTTT. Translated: CASSEAGGLGSLSTEAFF.

The CDR3 loop reads CASSQQFTEAFF. Written as DNA, the CDR3 is TGTGCCAGCAGTCAACAATTCACTGAAGCTTTCTTT. The chain carries TRBV6-6 and TRBJ1-1; no clear D. This CDR3 is built from 12 residues. From germline, CDR1 is MNHNY and CDR2 SVGAGI (reference sequence). Trimming took off 5 bases at V and 4 bases at J, with 8 bases between the two ends.

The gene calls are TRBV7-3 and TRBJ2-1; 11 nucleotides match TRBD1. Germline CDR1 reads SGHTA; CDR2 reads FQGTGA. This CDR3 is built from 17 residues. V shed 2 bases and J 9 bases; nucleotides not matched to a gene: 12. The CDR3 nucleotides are TGTGCCAGCAGCTTAGAACCGGGACAGGGGGGTCTTAGTGAGCAGTTCTTC. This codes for CASSLEPGQGGLSEQFF.

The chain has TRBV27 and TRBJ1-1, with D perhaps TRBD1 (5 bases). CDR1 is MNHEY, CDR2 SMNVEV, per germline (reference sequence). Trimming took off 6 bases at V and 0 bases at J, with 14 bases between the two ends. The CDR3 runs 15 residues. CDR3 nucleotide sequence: TGTGCCAGCAGACGAGTGGGGGGTTTGAACACTGAAGCTTTCTTT. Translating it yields CASRRVGGLNTEAFF.

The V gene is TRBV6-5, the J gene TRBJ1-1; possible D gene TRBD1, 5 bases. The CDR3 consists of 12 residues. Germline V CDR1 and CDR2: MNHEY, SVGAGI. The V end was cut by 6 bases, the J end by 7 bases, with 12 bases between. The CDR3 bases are TGTGCCAGCAGGCCCCGACAGAGTGAAGCTTTCTTT. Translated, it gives CASRPRQSEAFF.

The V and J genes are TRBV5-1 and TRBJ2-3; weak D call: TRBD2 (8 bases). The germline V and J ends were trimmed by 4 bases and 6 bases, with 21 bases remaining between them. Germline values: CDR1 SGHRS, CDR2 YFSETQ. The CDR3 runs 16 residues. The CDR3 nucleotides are TGCGCCAGCAGCCTGATACGGACAGGCGGGGGGGATACGCAGTATTTT. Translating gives CASSLIRTGGGDTQYF.

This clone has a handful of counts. The CDR3 DNA sequence: TGTGCCAGTAGTTTCCGGGACTCCGGCACCGGGGAGCTGTTTTTT. Translating gives CASSFRDSGTGELFF. This chain uses TRBV19 with TRBJ2-2, with a possible D match to TRBD2 (6 bases). Trimming took off 5 bases at V and 4 bases at J, with 14 bases between the two ends. The germline gives CDR1 LNHDA, CDR2 SQIVND (reference sequence). CDR3 length: 15 amino acids.

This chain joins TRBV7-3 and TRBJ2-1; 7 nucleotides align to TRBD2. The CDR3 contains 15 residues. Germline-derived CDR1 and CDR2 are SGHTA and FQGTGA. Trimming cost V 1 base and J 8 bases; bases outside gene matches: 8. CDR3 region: CASSLINRGRDEQFF. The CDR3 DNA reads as TGTGCCAGCAGCTTAATTAACCGGGGGAGGGATGAGCAGTTCTTC.

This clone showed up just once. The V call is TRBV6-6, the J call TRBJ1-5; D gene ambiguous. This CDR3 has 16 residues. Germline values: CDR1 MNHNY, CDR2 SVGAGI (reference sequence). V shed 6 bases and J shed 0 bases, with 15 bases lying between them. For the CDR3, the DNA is TGTGCCAGCAGACCTAGAGGGTCGAATAGCAATCAGCCCCAGCATTTT. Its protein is CASRPRGSNSNQPQHF.

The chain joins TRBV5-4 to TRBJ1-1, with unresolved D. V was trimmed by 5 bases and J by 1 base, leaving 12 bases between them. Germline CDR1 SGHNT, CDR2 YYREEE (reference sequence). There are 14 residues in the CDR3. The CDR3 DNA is TGTGCCAGCAGGGAAGAGGCTTGGAACACTGAAGCTTTCTTT. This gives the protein CASREEAWNTEAFF.

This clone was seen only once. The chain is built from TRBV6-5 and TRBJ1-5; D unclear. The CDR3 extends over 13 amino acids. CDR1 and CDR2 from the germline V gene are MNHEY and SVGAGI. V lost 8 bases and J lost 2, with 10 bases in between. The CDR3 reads CASGTAGNQPQHF. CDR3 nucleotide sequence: TGTGCCAGCGGTACAGCCGGCAATCAGCCCCAGCATTTT.

CDR3 in DNA: TGCGCCAGCAGCCTGGGAGGGACAGGGGGATCAGAGACCCAGTACTTC. Translated: CASSLGGTGGSETQYF. The chain recombines TRBV5-1 with TRBJ2-5; 11 positions match TRBD1. This CDR3 spans 16 amino acids. The V gene's germline CDR1 is SGHRS and CDR2 YFSETQ. V dropped 4 bases and J dropped 4; count of bases not matched to a gene: 9.

This CDR3 is CAWTREAQGRNTEAFF. CDR3 nucleotide sequence: TGTGCCTGGACCCGGGAGGCGCAGGGCCGGAACACTGAAGCTTTCTTT. V gene TRBV30 combines with J gene TRBJ1-1; D possibly corresponds to TRBD1 (5 bases). Germline V gene sequence: CDR1 GTSNPN, CDR2 SVGIG (reference sequence). CDR3 length equals 16 residues. V shed 4 bases and J shed 1 base, with 19 bases lying between them.

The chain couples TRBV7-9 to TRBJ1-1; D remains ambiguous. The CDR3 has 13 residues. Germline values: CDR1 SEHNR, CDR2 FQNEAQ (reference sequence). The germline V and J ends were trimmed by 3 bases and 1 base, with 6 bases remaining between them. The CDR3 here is CASSFGRNTEAFF. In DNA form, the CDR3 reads TGTGCCAGCAGCTTCGGTAGGAACACTGAAGCTTTCTTT.

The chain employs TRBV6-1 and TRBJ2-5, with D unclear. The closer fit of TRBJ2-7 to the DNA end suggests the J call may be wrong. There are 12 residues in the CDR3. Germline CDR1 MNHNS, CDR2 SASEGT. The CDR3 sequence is CASSFPWGEQYF. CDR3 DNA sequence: TGTGCCAGCAGTTTCCCTTGGGGCGAGCAGTACTTC.